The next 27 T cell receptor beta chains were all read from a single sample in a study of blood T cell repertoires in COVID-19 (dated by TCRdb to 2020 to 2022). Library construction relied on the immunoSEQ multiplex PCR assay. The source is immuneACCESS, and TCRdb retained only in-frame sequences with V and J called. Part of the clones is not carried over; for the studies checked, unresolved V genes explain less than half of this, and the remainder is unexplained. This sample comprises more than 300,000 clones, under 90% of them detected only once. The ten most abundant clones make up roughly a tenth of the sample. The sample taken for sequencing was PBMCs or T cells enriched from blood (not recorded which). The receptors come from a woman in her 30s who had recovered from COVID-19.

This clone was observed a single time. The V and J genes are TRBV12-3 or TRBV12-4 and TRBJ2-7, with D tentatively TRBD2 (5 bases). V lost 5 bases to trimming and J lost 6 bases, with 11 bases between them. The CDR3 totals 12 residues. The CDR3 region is CASSPGRGEQYF. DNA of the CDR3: TGTGCCAGCAGTCCCGGTCGGGGCGAGCAGTACTTC.

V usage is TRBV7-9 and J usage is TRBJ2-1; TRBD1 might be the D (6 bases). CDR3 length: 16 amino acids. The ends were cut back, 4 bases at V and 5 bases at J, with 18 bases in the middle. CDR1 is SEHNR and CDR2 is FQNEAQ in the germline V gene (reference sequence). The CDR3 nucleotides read TGTGCCAGCAGCTCAAAAGCACAGGGTCGTAACAATGAGCAGTTCTTC. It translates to CASSSKAQGRNNEQFF.

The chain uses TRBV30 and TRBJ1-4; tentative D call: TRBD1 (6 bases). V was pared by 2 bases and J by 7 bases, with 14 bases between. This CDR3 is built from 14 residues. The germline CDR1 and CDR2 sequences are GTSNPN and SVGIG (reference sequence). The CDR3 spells CAWSSEGVGEKLFF. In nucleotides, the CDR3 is TGTGCCTGGAGTTCAGAGGGGGTCGGTGAAAAACTGTTTTTT.

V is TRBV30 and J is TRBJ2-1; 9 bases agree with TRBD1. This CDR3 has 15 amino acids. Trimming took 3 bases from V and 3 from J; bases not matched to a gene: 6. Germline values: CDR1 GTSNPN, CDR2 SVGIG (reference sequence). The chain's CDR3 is CAWRPGQGLYNEQFF. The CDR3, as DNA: TGTGCCTGGAGGCCGGGACAGGGACTCTACAATGAGCAGTTCTTC.

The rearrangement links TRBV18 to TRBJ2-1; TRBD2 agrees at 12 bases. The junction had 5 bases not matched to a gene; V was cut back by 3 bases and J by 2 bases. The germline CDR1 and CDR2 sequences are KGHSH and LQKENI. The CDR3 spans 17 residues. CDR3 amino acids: CASSPLAGGPTYNEQFF. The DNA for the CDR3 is TGTGCCAGCTCACCCCTAGCGGGAGGGCCCACCTACAATGAGCAGTTCTTC. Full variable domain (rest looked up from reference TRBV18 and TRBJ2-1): NAGVMQNPRHLVRRRGQEARLRCSPMKGHSHVYWYRQLPEEGLKFMVYLQKENIIDESGMPKERFSAEFPKEGPSILRIQQVVRGDSAAYFCASSPLAGGPTYNEQFFGPGTRLTVL.

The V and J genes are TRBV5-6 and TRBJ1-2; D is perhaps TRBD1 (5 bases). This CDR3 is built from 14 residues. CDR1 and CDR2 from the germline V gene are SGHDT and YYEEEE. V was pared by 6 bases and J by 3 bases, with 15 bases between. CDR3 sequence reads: CASTPQGRYYGYTF. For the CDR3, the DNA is TGTGCCAGCACCCCCCAGGGAAGGTACTATGGCTACACCTTC.

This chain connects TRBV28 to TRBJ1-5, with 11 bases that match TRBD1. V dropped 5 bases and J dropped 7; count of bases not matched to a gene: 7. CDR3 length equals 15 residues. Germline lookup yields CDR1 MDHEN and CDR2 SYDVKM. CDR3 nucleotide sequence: TGTGCCAGCAGTCCCCAATGGACAGGGGGCCAGCCCCAGCATTTT. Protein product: CASSPQWTGGQPQHF.

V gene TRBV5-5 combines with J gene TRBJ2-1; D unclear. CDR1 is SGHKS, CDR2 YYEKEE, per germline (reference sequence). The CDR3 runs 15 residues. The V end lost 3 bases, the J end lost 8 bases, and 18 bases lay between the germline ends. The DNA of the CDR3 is TGTGCCAGCAGCTCGTCTACCTTATTGCGTCATGAGCAGTTCTTC. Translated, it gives CASSSSTLLRHEQFF.

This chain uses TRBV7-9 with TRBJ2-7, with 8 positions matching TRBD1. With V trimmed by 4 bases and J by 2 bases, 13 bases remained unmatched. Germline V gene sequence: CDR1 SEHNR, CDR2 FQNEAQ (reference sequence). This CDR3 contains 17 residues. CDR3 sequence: CASSSPLRDRQTYEQYF. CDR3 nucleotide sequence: TGTGCCAGCAGCTCACCTCTCCGGGACAGGCAAACCTACGAGCAGTACTTC.

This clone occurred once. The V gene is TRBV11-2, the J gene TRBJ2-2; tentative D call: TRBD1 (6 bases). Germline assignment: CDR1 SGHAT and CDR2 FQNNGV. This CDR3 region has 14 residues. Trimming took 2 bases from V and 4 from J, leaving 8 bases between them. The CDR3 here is CASSLYRVTGELFF. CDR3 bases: TGTGCCAGCAGCTTATACAGGGTCACCGGGGAGCTGTTTTTT.

The CDR3, as DNA: TGTGCCAGCTCACCAAGGCGGGAGGGAAGGAATGAGCAGTTCTTC. This sequence encodes CASSPRREGRNEQFF. This rearrangement joins TRBV18 to TRBJ2-1, with TRBD2 matching over 9 bases. CDR1 is KGHSH, CDR2 LQKENI, per germline. This CDR3 has 15 residues. The V gene end was trimmed by 2 bases and the J gene end by 7 bases; junction bases not matched to a gene: 6.

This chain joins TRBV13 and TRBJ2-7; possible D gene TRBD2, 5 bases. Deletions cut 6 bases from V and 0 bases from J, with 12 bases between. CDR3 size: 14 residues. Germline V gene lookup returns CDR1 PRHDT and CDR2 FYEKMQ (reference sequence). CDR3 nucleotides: TGTGCCAGCAGTTGGGGAGTCGGCTCCTACGAGCAGTACTTC. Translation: CASSWGVGSYEQYF.

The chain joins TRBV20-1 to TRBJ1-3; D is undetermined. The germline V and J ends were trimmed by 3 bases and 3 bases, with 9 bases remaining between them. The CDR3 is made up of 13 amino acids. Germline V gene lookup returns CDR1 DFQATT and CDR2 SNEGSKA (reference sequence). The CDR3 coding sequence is TGCAGTGCTAGTGCGGGAGATGGAAACACCATATATTTT. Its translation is CSASAGDGNTIYF.

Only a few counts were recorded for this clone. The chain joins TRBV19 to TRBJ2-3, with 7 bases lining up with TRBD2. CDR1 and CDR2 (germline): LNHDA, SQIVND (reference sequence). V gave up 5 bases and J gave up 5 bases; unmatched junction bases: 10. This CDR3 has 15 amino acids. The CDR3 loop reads CASSSLAGERDTQYF. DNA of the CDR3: TGTGCCAGTAGTTCCTTAGCGGGTGAGAGAGATACGCAGTATTTT.

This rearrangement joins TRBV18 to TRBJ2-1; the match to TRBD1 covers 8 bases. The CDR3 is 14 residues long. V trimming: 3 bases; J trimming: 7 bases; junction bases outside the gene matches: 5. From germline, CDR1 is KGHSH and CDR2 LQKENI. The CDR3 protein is CASSPRQGKNEQFF. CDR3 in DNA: TGTGCCAGCTCACCTAGACAGGGGAAGAATGAGCAGTTCTTC.

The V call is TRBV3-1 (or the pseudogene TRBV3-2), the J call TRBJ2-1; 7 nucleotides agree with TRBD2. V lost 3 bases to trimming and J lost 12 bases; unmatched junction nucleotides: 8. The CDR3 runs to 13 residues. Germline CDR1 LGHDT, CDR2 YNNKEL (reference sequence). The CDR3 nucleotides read TGTGCCAGCAGCCAGACCTGGGAGGGAGGGCAGTTCTTC. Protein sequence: CASSQTWEGGQFF.

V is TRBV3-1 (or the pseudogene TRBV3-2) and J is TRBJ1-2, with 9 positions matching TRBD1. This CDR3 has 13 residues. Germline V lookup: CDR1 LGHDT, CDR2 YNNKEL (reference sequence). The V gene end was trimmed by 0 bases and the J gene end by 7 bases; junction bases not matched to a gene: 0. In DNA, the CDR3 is TGTGCCAGCAGCCAAGAGGACAGGGGTGGCTACACCTTC. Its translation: CASSQEDRGGYTF.

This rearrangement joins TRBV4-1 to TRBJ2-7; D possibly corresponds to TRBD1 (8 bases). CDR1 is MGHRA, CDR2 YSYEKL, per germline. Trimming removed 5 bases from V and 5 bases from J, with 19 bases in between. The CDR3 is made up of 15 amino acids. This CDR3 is CASSGRGQGAHEQYF. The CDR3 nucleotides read TGCGCCAGCAGCGGGCGGGGGCAGGGGGCCCACGAGCAGTACTTC.

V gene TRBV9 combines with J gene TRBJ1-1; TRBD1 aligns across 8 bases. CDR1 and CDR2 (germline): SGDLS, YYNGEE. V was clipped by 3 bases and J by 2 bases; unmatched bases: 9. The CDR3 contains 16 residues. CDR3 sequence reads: CASSGRTDRANTEAFF. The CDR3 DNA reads TGTGCCAGCAGCGGACGAACGGACAGGGCTAACACTGAAGCTTTCTTT.

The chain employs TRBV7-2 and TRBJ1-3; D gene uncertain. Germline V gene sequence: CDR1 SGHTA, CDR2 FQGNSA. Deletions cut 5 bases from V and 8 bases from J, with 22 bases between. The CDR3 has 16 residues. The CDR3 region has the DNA TGTGCCAGCAGCCCCGTTAGGATCGACGCTAGAGACACCATATATTTT. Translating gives CASSPVRIDARDTIYF.

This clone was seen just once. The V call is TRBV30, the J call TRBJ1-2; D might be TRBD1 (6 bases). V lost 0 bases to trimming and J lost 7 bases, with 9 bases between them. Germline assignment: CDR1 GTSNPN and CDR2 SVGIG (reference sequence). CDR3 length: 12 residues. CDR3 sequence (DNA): TGTGCCTGGAGTGTGCAGGGGAGTGGCTACACCTTC. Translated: CAWSVQGSGYTF.

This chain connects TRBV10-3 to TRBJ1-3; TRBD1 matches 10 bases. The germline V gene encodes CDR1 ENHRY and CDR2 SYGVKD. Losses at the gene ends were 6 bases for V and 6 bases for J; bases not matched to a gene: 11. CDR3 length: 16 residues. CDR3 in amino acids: CAIRSPGQGTPNTIYF. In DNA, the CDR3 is TGTGCCATCAGGAGCCCGGGACAGGGGACGCCAAACACCATATATTTT.

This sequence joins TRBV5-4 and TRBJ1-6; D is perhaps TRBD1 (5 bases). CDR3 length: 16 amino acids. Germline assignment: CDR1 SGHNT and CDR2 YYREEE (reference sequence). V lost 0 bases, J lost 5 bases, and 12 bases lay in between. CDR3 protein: CASSLGRVGNNSPLHF. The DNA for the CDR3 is TGTGCCAGCAGCTTGGGCAGGGTAGGCAATAATTCACCCCTCCACTTT.

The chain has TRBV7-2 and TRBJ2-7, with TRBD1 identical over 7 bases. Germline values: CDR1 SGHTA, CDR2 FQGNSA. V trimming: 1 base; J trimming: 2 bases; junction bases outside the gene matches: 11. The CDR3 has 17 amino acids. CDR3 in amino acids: CASSLVHGGTAAYEQYF. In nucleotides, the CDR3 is TGTGCCAGCAGCTTAGTTCACGGTGGGACAGCCGCCTACGAGCAGTACTTC.

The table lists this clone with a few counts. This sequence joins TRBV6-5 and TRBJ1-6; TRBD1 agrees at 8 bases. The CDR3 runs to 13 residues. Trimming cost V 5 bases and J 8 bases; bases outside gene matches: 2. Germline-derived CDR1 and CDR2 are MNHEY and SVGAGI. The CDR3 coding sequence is TGTGCCAGCAGTCAGGGGGCGCATTCACCCCTCCACTTT. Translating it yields CASSQGAHSPLHF.

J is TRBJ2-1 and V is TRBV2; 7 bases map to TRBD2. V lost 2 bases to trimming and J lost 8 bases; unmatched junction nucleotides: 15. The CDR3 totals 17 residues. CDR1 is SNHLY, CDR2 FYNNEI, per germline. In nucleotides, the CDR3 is TGTGCCAGCAGTGAATTCTTGGTTGGGGCGGGAGAGGATGAGCAGTTCTTC. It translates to CASSEFLVGAGEDEQFF. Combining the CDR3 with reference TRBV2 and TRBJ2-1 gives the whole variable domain EPEVTQTPSHQVTQMGQEVILRCVPISNHLYFYWYRQILGQKVEFLVSFYNNEISEKSEIFDDQFSVERPDGSNFTLKIRSTKLEDSAMYFCASSEFLVGAGEDEQFFGPGTRLTVL.

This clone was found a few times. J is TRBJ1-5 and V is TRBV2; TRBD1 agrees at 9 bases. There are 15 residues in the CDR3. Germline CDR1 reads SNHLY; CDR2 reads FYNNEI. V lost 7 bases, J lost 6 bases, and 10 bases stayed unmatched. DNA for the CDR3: TGTGCCAGCACCCTGGGGGGACAGGGAGGTCAGCCCCAGCATTTT. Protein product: CASTLGGQGGQPQHF.